This T cell receptor beta chain was profiled in a study of human T cells and chemical hapten exposure. On the study more broadly: Read at 6 days, the patch tests placed 0.01% DPC on the upper back.

The CDR3 is 13 amino acids. Germline CDR1 is DFQATT and CDR2 is SNEGSKA (reference sequence). With V trimmed by 8 bases and J by 5 bases, 5 bases remained unmatched. TCRdb itself ran the RACE reads through MiXCR, one entry per CDR3 protein. There are 300,000 to 450,000 distinct CDR3 sequences in the sample; 5.1% occur only once, and just over 2.5% lies in the top ten. Specified time point: pre-sensitization, week 0. As to treatment: therapeutic diphenylcyclopropenone sensitization with weekly scalp DPC. This clonotype originated in a woman between 50 and 59 years old with alopecia areata. Some clones in this sample may be carry-over from other donors' samples. This chain links TRBV20-1 with TRBJ2-3, with TRBD2 matching 12 bases. This specimen consisted of whole blood, obtained in connection with sensitization to the hapten diphenylcyclopropenone (DPC). The CDR3 bases are TGCAGTTACCTAGCGGGAGGGGGAGATACGCAGTATTTT. Translated, it gives CSYLAGGGDTQYF.